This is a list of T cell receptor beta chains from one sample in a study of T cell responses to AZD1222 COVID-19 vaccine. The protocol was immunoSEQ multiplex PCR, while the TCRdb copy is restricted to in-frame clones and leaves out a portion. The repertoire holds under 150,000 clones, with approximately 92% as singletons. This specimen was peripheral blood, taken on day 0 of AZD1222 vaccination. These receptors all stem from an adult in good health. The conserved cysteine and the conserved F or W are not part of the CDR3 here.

CDR3 protein: ASSKGQNTEAF
V gene: TRBV12-3/TRBV12-4

CDR3 protein: ATSSGLAVKKLF
V gene: TRBV15

CDR3 protein: ASSPHSGRASEQY
V gene: TRBV4-3

CDR3 protein: ALAVRGNTIY
V gene: TRBV7-9

CDR3 protein: ASNVRGALETQY
V gene: TRBV21-1

CDR3 protein: ASSAPGPYPPGELF
V gene: TRBV5-1

CDR3 protein: ASSYVQGNQPQH
V gene: TRBV6-2/TRBV6-3

CDR3 protein: ASRAGSTDTQY
V gene: TRBV9

CDR3 protein: ASRRLAYEQF
V gene: TRBV12-3/TRBV12-4

CDR3 protein: ASSLKAGGASTDTQY
V gene: TRBV7-2

CDR3 protein: ASSLGADYGYT
V gene: TRBV5-1

CDR3 protein: ASSRDLNSGNTIY
V gene: TRBV3-1/TRBV3-2

CDR3 protein: ASSYPEGPQH
V gene: TRBV6-5

CDR3 protein: ASSLEGQGFNEQY
V gene: TRBV5-1

CDR3 protein: ASSQGLWTGELF
V gene: TRBV3-1/TRBV3-2

CDR3 protein: ASGLASYEQY
V gene: TRBV11-2

CDR3 protein: ASSIAGARETQY
V gene: TRBV7-2

CDR3 protein: ASSPVGAGELF
V gene: TRBV4-1

CDR3 protein: ASSLSGGRALGYEQY
V gene: TRBV27